This TCR beta chain was sequenced in a study of blood T cell repertoires in COVID-19 (TCRdb year 2020). For the study in its entirety: Samples from collaborators originated in the United States, Italy and Spain and spanned both the acute and convalescent phases of COVID-19. The prospective study material was composed of cDNA or gDNA derived from T cells, B-cell-depleted T cells, or PBMCs. The repertoires were released in a freely available public database intended as a resource for research on the immune response to SARS-CoV-2. Where available, HLA class I and class II types were taken from metadata supplied by the sample provider and were not determined by assay-based typing. A de-identified subject ID, COVID-19 status, age in years and sex were almost always included in the sample metadata. Subjects who had been exposed to COVID-19, were actively infected with it, or had recovered from it provided the deeply sampled blood TCRbeta repertoires that made up the dataset. Samples came from the ongoing ImmuneRACE study (first 160 participants) plus 1,254 subjects from 6 global collaborators. What the study reported, not specific to this receptor: The quantity of clinical and demographic metadata differed by source and by participant and was supplied without curation.

Collaborating institutions collected whole blood in K2EDTA tubes following their own protocols. For TCRbeta analysis, collaborators shipped samples as frozen whole blood, isolated PBMCs, or DNA extracted from either of those sample types. Of note for this clone: Its specific antigen is unknown. Base qualities were left out, and no much larger clone turns up one base away.

TCRbeta CDR3 regions were amplified from genomic DNA using the immunoSEQ Assay, a bias-controlled multiplex PCR. In the source study's methods: The number of nucleated cells in each sample was estimated by amplification of reference gene primers within the assay. To quantify the absolute abundance of each unique TCRbeta CDR3 rearrangement, sequence reads were collapsed and filtered. Productive Simpson clonality was computed per sample as the square root of Simpson's diversity index over productive rearrangements. The immuneACCESS repertoire file appears here via TCRdb, limited to in-frame rearrangements. These files lack a portion of the clones; in checked studies, under half of the deficit traces to unresolved V genes, and the cause of the others is not known. That table furnishes V, J and clone size, whereas the DNA furnished D and trimming. In all, the sample holds about 110,000 clones, and 88% of those were seen once. 2% to 2.5% of the sample is held by the ten biggest clonotypes.

From the germline V gene, CDR1 is MGHRA and CDR2 is YSYEKL. V was cut back by 4 bases and J by 2 bases, leaving a gap of 20 bases between them. The CDR3 goes from the cysteine to the phenylalanine over 17 residues. Only the CDR3 part of the read is kept: 51 bases, read in frame from the first base. The sequence was obtained from a human donor in a cohort sampled during active COVID-19. Material for sequencing was peripheral blood. The chain is assembled from TRBV4-1 and TRBJ1-2; the D gene is possibly TRBD1, with 6 bases matching. Read as DNA, the sequence is TGCGCCAGCAGCCCAGCGGGACATACATCTCCAAACTATGGCTACACCTTC. Translated, this gives CASSPAGHTSPNYGYTF.